The clone carrying this TCR beta chain occurred many times. The antigen remains unidentified. CDR3 size: 14 residues. Looked up from germline, CDR1 is LNHDA and CDR2 is SQIVND (reference sequence). The V end was cut by 11 bases, the J end by 4 bases, with 18 bases between. The data are from a study of CD8+CD57+ T cells in acquired aplastic anemia. Study details: Sorted CD4+ plus CD8+ cells gave DNA averaging 3.2 ug. General study results and limits: A significant difference in CD8+ Simpson's diversity between patients and controls was not found. Between patients and controls, 25 to 35 CD8+ CDR3 sequences were found in common.

The use of genomic DNA as template underpinned the TCR beta VDJ and CDR3 profiling. TCRdb used MiXCR to reprocess the reads, holding one entry per CDR3 protein. The sample records about 150,000 distinct CDR3 sequences, more than 45% being singletons. By flow cytometry, patients selected for sequencing had shown an expansion of CD8+CD57+ cells. Patients were treatment-naive when blood was sampled. The TCR originated in a human donor with aplastic anemia. The gene calls are TRBV19 and TRBJ1-5; D perhaps matches TRBD1 (5 bases). Specimen: sorted CD4+, CD8+, or CD8+CD57+ T cells (not recorded which) from PBMCs. Written as DNA, the CDR3 is TGTGCCTGGAGTAAGGACACAGCTAATCAGCCCCAGCATTTT. This codes for CAWSKDTANQPQHF.